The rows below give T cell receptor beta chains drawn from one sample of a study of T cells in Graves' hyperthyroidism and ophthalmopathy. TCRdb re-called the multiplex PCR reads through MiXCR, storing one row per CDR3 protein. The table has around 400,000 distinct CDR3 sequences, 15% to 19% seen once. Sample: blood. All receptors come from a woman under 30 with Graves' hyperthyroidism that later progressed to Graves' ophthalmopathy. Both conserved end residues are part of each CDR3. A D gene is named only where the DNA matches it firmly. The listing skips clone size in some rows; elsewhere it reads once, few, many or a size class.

cdr3_nt: TGTGCCAGCAGCCGGGTCGGTACGCTTGCCTCGGGAAACACCATATATTTT; cdr3_aa: CASSRVGTLASGNTIYF; d_call: .; v_call: TRBV3-1; clone_size: few; j_call: TRBJ1-3
cdr3_nt: TGTGCCAGTAGTACCAGCGCCGTTATCTACGAGCAGTACTTC; cdr3_aa: CASSTSAVIYEQYF; d_call: .; v_call: TRBV19; clone_size: .; j_call: TRBJ2-7
cdr3_nt: TGTGCCAGCAGCTTAGGAGATATGGGGCGGGGGGTCCTGACTTTC; cdr3_aa: CASSLGDMGRGVLTF; d_call: TRBD2; v_call: TRBV7-9; clone_size: .; j_call: TRBJ2-6
cdr3_nt: TGTGCCAGCAGCTTATGGCAGGAGTCATACAATGAGCAGTTCTTC; cdr3_aa: CASSLWQESYNEQFF; d_call: .; v_call: TRBV7-6; clone_size: many; j_call: TRBJ2-1
cdr3_nt: TGTGCTAGTGGCCCCGGTGGCAAACTAGCGGTTAGCACAGATACGCAGTATTTT; cdr3_aa: CASGPGGKLAVSTDTQYF; d_call: TRBD2; v_call: TRBV12-5; clone_size: many; j_call: TRBJ2-3
cdr3_nt: TGTGCCAGCAGTTACCAAGGATCCCTAGCGGGAGAGTTCCACGAGCAGTACTTC; cdr3_aa: CASSYQGSLAGEFHEQYF; d_call: TRBD2; v_call: TRBV6-2/TRBV6-3; clone_size: .; j_call: TRBJ2-7
cdr3_nt: TGTGCCAGCAGTTATAATATTCAGCCCCAGCATTTT; cdr3_aa: CASSYNIQPQHF; d_call: .; v_call: TRBV6-5; clone_size: .; j_call: TRBJ1-5
cdr3_nt: TGCGCCAGCAGTGAGTACGGAACCGGGGAGCTGTTTTTT; cdr3_aa: CASSEYGTGELFF; d_call: .; v_call: TRBV10-1; clone_size: .; j_call: TRBJ2-2
cdr3_nt: TGTGCCAGCAGCCGGGGGGCTAGCGGGTCCCTCACAGATACGCAGTATTTT; cdr3_aa: CASSRGASGSLTDTQYF; d_call: TRBD2; v_call: TRBV3-1; clone_size: .; j_call: TRBJ2-3
cdr3_nt: TGTGCCAGCAGTTCGGCGGGGAACCAAGAGACCCAGTACTTC; cdr3_aa: CASSSAGNQETQYF; d_call: .; v_call: TRBV27; clone_size: many; j_call: TRBJ2-5
cdr3_nt: TGCAGTGCTAGTCGCGGGGGTCCTGGAGATACGCAGTATTTT; cdr3_aa: CSASRGGPGDTQYF; d_call: TRBD2; v_call: TRBV20-1; clone_size: many; j_call: TRBJ2-3
cdr3_nt: TGCAGTGCTAGACGTATTCTTGGCTACACCTTC; cdr3_aa: CSARRILGYTF; d_call: .; v_call: TRBV20-1; clone_size: many; j_call: TRBJ1-2
cdr3_nt: TGTGCCAGCAGCTTGGGGGGGACGGGCACCGGGGAGCTGTTTTTT; cdr3_aa: CASSLGGTGTGELFF; d_call: .; v_call: TRBV5-5; clone_size: many; j_call: TRBJ2-2
cdr3_nt: TGTGCCTGGAATGAGCAGTTCTTC; cdr3_aa: CAWNEQFF; d_call: .; v_call: TRBV30; clone_size: many; j_call: TRBJ2-1
cdr3_nt: TGTGCCAGCAGTTACGGGGGGGTGGGCACTGAAGCTTTCTTT; cdr3_aa: CASSYGGVGTEAFF; d_call: .; v_call: TRBV6-6; clone_size: many; j_call: TRBJ1-1
cdr3_nt: TGTGCCATCAGTGAACCAATCCGGGACAGCACAGATACGCAGTATTTT; cdr3_aa: CAISEPIRDSTDTQYF; d_call: .; v_call: TRBV10-3; clone_size: many; j_call: TRBJ2-3
cdr3_nt: TGTGCCAGCAGCACGGTAGCTTCCGGCAAAAACATTCAGTACTTC; cdr3_aa: CASSTVASGKNIQYF; d_call: .; v_call: TRBV7-9; clone_size: many; j_call: TRBJ2-4
cdr3_nt: TGTGCCAGCAGCCGAACCGGACTAGTGAGGATCACAGATACGCAGTATTTT; cdr3_aa: CASSRTGLVRITDTQYF; d_call: TRBD2; v_call: TRBV5-6; clone_size: many; j_call: TRBJ2-3
cdr3_nt: TGCAGTGCAAGTGACAGCCCGGCTAACTATGGCTACACCTTC; cdr3_aa: CSASDSPANYGYTF; d_call: .; v_call: TRBV20-1; clone_size: many; j_call: TRBJ1-2
cdr3_nt: TGTGCCAGCAGCTTAGTCGGGACAGGTATCTACGAGCAGTACTTC; cdr3_aa: CASSLVGTGIYEQYF; d_call: TRBD1; v_call: TRBV7-2; clone_size: many; j_call: TRBJ2-7
cdr3_nt: TGTGCCAGCAGTTTAGGGGGGAGTAACACTGAAGCTTTCTTT; cdr3_aa: CASSLGGSNTEAFF; d_call: .; v_call: TRBV27; clone_size: many; j_call: TRBJ1-1
cdr3_nt: TGCGGTGCTCGTAGAACTAGCACAGATACGCAGTATTTT; cdr3_aa: CGARRTSTDTQYF; d_call: .; v_call: TRBV20-1; clone_size: .; j_call: TRBJ2-3
cdr3_nt: TGCAGTGCTACAGCCGGGACAGACGATAATTCACCCCTCCACTTT; cdr3_aa: CSATAGTDDNSPLHF; d_call: TRBD1; v_call: TRBV20-1; clone_size: many; j_call: TRBJ1-6
cdr3_nt: TGTGCCTGGAGGCGGACAGGGACTGGAAACACCATATATTTT; cdr3_aa: CAWRRTGTGNTIYF; d_call: TRBD1; v_call: TRBV30; clone_size: .; j_call: TRBJ1-3